The text below deals with one TCR beta chain. The data are from a study of radiotherapy plus CTLA-4 blockade in lung cancer. Study in general: Patients showed objective responses in approximately 17% of cases and disease control in roughly 31%.

Assay used: immunoSEQ multiplex PCR; TCRdb lists only in-frame clones, some missing. The data hold about 87,000 clones, with around 86% observed a single time. CDR3 length: 14 amino acids. The V end lost 3 bases, the J end lost 4 bases, and 12 bases lay between the germline ends. Germline CDR1 reads SGHAT; CDR2 reads FQDESV (reference sequence). This TCR derives from a human donor with non-small cell lung cancer that progressed on radiotherapy plus ipilimumab. The chain recombines TRBV11-1 with TRBJ1-2; the D gene is possibly TRBD1 (5 bases). The starting material was peripheral blood, obtained from a patient treated with radiotherapy plus ipilimumab. The CDR3 DNA sequence: TGTGCCAGCAGCTTGTTGGGGGAGGCCTATGGCTACACCTTC. This codes for CASSLLGEAYGYTF.